A selection of T cell receptor beta chains follows, all from one sample in a study of T cell changes during pregnancy in multiple sclerosis. Repertoires were generated with immunoSEQ multiplex PCR, while TCRdb's copy carries only in-frame clones and drops some. Of 35,000 to 45,000 clones listed, roughly 90% are singletons. The sample here was CD8+ T cells from peripheral blood mononuclear cells, taken in the first trimester of pregnancy. All receptors derive from a female donor with multiple sclerosis, enrolled in a pregnancy study. Each CDR3 is given with its conserved first and last residue. Fields, in order: CDR3 protein, CDR3 length, J gene, V gene, D gene. A D gene is named only where the DNA matches it firmly.

CASSLAQAGEQETQYF 16 TRBJ2-5 TRBV5-1 TRBD2
CASSPGYSYEQYF 13 TRBJ2-7 TRBV5-5 .
CASSLYNGEHNNEQFF 16 TRBJ2-1 TRBV27 .
CASGPGGDPTGELFF 15 TRBJ2-2 TRBV25-1 TRBD2
CASSLPAEAFF 11 TRBJ1-1 TRBV7-9 .
CASSLDRENYGYTF 14 TRBJ1-2 TRBV5-4 .
CASSVFEKGVNTEAFF 16 TRBJ1-1 TRBV9 .
CASREFAGNTGELFF 15 TRBJ2-2 TRBV4-2 .
CASSQDGGMGEAFF 14 TRBJ1-1 TRBV4-3 .
CASSPLGGYNEQFF 14 TRBJ2-1 TRBV7-3 TRBD2
CASSIHSRGGSYNEQFF 17 TRBJ2-1 TRBV19 TRBD2
CASSYSIGNEQFF 13 TRBJ2-1 TRBV6-5 .
CASSRESTEAFF 12 TRBJ1-1 TRBV4-1 .
CASGGTAPYF 10 TRBJ2-5 TRBV7-9 .
CASSQNFPNSPLHF 14 TRBJ1-6 TRBV4-3 .
CASSLGQGAGYGYTF 15 TRBJ1-2 TRBV7-9 TRBD1
CASSPYGQVGLAKNIQYF 18 TRBJ2-4 TRBV9 TRBD1
CASSDGGRADTQYF 14 TRBJ2-3 TRBV4-3 .
CASSITPGSHDEQYF 15 TRBJ2-7 TRBV7-2 .
CASSLDPGGGAPLHF 15 TRBJ1-6 TRBV5-4 TRBD1
CASSATGDGGDEQFF 15 TRBJ2-1 TRBV6-4 TRBD1
CASSVGDTEAFF 12 TRBJ1-1 TRBV9 .
CASSFGETYEQYF 13 TRBJ2-7 TRBV5-6 .
CASSPGGDEQYF 12 TRBJ2-7 TRBV7-6 .
CASSMMGHTYNEQFF 15 TRBJ2-1 TRBV19 .
CASSEDRGYTGELFF 15 TRBJ2-2 TRBV11-3 TRBD1
CASSPAGTEETQYF 14 TRBJ2-5 TRBV4-1 TRBD1
CASSFLGDYEQYF 13 TRBJ2-7 TRBV27 .
CASSLELESDTEAFF 15 TRBJ1-1 TRBV6-5 .